The 19 T cell receptor beta chains below all came from one sample that was sequenced in a study of T cells after posttransplantation cyclophosphamide (dated by TCRdb to about 2016). This specimen's treatment or condition label, per the study, means: high-dose cyclophosphamide on days +3 and +4 as single-agent GVHD prophylaxis. Patients in the PTCy group got busulfan and fludarabine conditioning, a marrow graft from a related or unrelated donor, and cyclophosphamide on days +3 and +4. Library method: the immunoSEQ multiplex PCR assay. TCRdb mirrors the immuneACCESS table, restricted to in-frame sequences. Some clones are absent from its copies; in checked studies, under half trace to an unresolved V gene, and the reason for the others is unknown. There are some 11,000 clones in this sample, and none of them is a singleton. The ten top clones hold about 27% of the sample. The sample was PBMCs, taken after allogeneic stem cell transplant with posttransplant cyclophosphamide. These receptors were obtained from a female patient in her 40s who received an allogeneic stem cell transplant from a related donor, was CMV-positive, and had acute GVHD only. Following transplantation, T cells from the graft donor may be among those present.

The sample holds many counts of this clone. The chain couples TRBV7-6 to TRBJ2-5; D possibly corresponds to TRBD1 (6 bases). The CDR3 totals 13 residues. V was shortened by 3 bases and J by 5 bases, with 10 bases between the two germline ends. Per the germline V gene, CDR1 is SGHVS and CDR2 is FNYEAQ. The CDR3: CASSFRGDETQYF. The CDR3 bases are TGTGCCAGCAGCTTCAGGGGTGACGAGACCCAGTACTTC.

This clone occurred many times. The chain carries TRBV5-1 and TRBJ1-1, with 7 bases identical to TRBD1. Losses at the gene ends were 2 bases for V and 5 bases for J; bases not matched to a gene: 12. The CDR3 extends over 16 amino acids. CDR1 and CDR2 from the germline V gene are SGHRS and YFSETQ. The CDR3 protein is CASSLGGGGFVTEAFF. Here the CDR3 DNA reads TGCGCCAGCAGCTTAGGAGGGGGCGGTTTTGTTACTGAAGCTTTCTTT.

This clone has a count of ten or more. The chain recombines TRBV6-1 with TRBJ2-5, with 7 bases that match TRBD2. Per the germline V gene, CDR1 is MNHNS and CDR2 is SASEGT. V dropped 2 bases and J dropped 2; count of bases not matched to a gene: 14. This CDR3 is 18 amino acids long. CDR3 bases: TGTGCCAGCAGTGAATGGTGGATGGGCAGCGGGGAACAAGAGACCCAGTACTTC. It yields the protein CASSEWWMGSGEQETQYF.

This clone was observed a few times. The chain couples TRBV7-8 to TRBJ2-3; D is perhaps TRBD2 (5 bases). Trimming removed 3 bases at V and 2 bases at J, with 9 bases between. This CDR3 contains 14 residues. Germline-derived CDR1 and CDR2 are SGHVS and FQNEAQ. The CDR3 region has the DNA TGTGCCAGCAGCTTGGTACGGGACACAGATACGCAGTATTTT. It is translated as CASSLVRDTDTQYF.

This clone was seen at least ten times. J is TRBJ2-7 and V is TRBV4-1, with D uncertain. This CDR3 region has 15 residues. Germline lookup yields CDR1 MGHRA and CDR2 YSYEKL. V lost 0 bases, J lost 8 bases, and 17 bases lay in between. The CDR3 protein is CASSQDISAADQQYF. CDR3 sequence (DNA): TGCGCCAGCAGCCAAGATATATCGGCCGCGGATCAGCAGTACTTC.

This clone was counted ten times or more. This sequence joins TRBV2 and TRBJ1-2; D is perhaps TRBD1 (5 bases). Trimming removed 4 bases from V and 1 base from J, with 13 bases in between. The CDR3 extends over 15 amino acids. CDR1 and CDR2 from the germline V gene are SNHLY and FYNNEI. The CDR3, as DNA: TGTGCCAGCAGTGGGGCCCAGGGACTTAACTATGGCTACACCTTC. As protein: CASSGAQGLNYGYTF. The full variable domain, completed using reference TRBV2 and TRBJ1-2, is EPEVTQTPSHQVTQMGQEVILRCVPISNHLYFYWYRQILGQKVEFLVSFYNNEISEKSEIFDDQFSVERPDGSNFTLKIRSTKLEDSAMYFCASSGAQGLNYGYTFGSGTRLTVV.

Many counts were recorded for this clone. The chain couples TRBV5-4 to TRBJ1-6; 10 bases align to TRBD1. Germline CDR1 and CDR2: SGHNT and YYREEE (reference sequence). The CDR3 is made up of 16 amino acids. The J segment lost 8 bases and the V segment lost 2 bases, leaving 7 bases of the junction unmatched. The CDR3 bases are TGTGCCAGCAGCTTTCATCGGGGGACAGGGGATTCACCCCTCCACTTT. Its translation is CASSFHRGTGDSPLHF. The variable domain in full, with the rest retrieved from reference TRBV5-4 and TRBJ1-6, is ETGVTQSPTHLIKTRGQQVTLRCSSQSGHNTVSWYQQALGQGPQFIFQYYREEENGRGNFPPRFSGLQFPNYSSELNVNALELDDSALYLCASSFHRGTGDSPLHFGNGTRLTVT.

Many counts were recorded for this clone. This chain links TRBV6-1 with TRBJ1-5; D uncertain. The CDR3 is 14 residues long. V lost 7 bases and J lost 5, with 15 bases in between. Germline CDR1 MNHNS, CDR2 SASEGT. The CDR3 nucleotides are TGTGCCAGCACCGAAGCCGGGTTCGATCAGCCCCAGCATTTT. Translating gives CASTEAGFDQPQHF.

This clone was recorded many times. V gene TRBV29-1 combines with J gene TRBJ2-1; 9 bases agree with TRBD1. V lost 7 bases to trimming and J lost 6 bases; unmatched junction nucleotides: 10. This CDR3 comprises 14 residues. In germline, CDR1 is SQVTM, CDR2 ANQGSEA. The CDR3 reads CSARGQGQINEQFF. In DNA form, the CDR3 reads TGCAGCGCCCGCGGACAGGGGCAGATCAATGAGCAGTTCTTC.

Many counts were recorded for this clone. CDR3 DNA: TGTGCCAGTAGCGACAGGCAAGCCAAAAACATTCAGTACTTC. Translation: CASSDRQAKNIQYF. V usage is TRBV19 and J usage is TRBJ2-4, with a weak D call TRBD1 (6 bases). This CDR3 has 14 amino acids. The V gene's germline CDR1 is LNHDA and CDR2 SQIVND (reference sequence). Trimming stripped 6 bases from V and 0 bases from J, with 9 bases between.

This clone was counted many times. The rearrangement joins TRBV6-6 to TRBJ2-1; perhaps TRBD2 as D (5 bases). Germline values: CDR1 MNHNY, CDR2 SVGAGI (reference sequence). The CDR3 totals 15 residues. The V gene lost 7 bases and the J gene lost 0 bases, with 13 bases spanning the gap. The DNA of the CDR3 is TGTGCCAGCAATGGAGATGGAGGCTCCTACAATGAGCAGTTCTTC. As protein: CASNGDGGSYNEQFF.

A note on this clone: The junction differs from germline at one of its ends, possibly a read error. This chain uses TRBV5-1 with TRBJ2-3; TRBD2 matches 13 bases. The CDR3 runs to 18 residues. Germline V CDR1 and CDR2: SGHRS, YFSETQ. The CDR3 DNA follows: TGCGGCAGCAGCTTGGGGACTAGCGGGAACCGGGGTGCAGATACGCAGTATTTT. This codes for CGSSLGTSGNRGADTQYF.

This clone was seen at least ten times. The chain couples TRBV12-5 to TRBJ1-1, with TRBD1 identical over 9 bases. After removal of 1 base from V and 6 bases from J, the junction contained 9 bases not matched to a gene. This CDR3 spans 16 amino acids. CDR1 and CDR2 (germline): LGHNT, FRNRAP. This CDR3 is CASGLGQTGQGAEAFF. The DNA of the CDR3 is TGTGCTAGTGGTTTGGGCCAAACGGGACAGGGAGCTGAAGCTTTCTTT.

This clone has ten or more counts. The chain is built from TRBV29-1 and TRBJ2-2; no definite D call. The V end lost 7 bases, the J end lost 4 bases, and 10 bases lay between the germline ends. The CDR3 runs to 12 residues. The germline V gene encodes CDR1 SQVTM and CDR2 ANQGSEA. The CDR3 nucleotides read TGCAGCGCTGCAAAAGCCACCGGGGAGCTGTTTTTT. This gives the protein CSAAKATGELFF.

The rearrangement links TRBV7-2 to TRBJ2-2; D is possibly TRBD2 (6 bases). V lost 6 bases to trimming and J lost 8 bases, with 19 bases between them. The V gene's germline CDR1 is SGHTA and CDR2 FQGNSA. CDR3 size: 15 residues. The CDR3 DNA is TGTGCCAGCAGGGAGGGACCCGCTAGTGTTGGGGAGCTGTTTTTT. The encoded protein is CASREGPASVGELFF.

There are many counts of this clone. The rearrangement links TRBV4-1 to TRBJ1-4; D not resolved. In germline, CDR1 is MGHRA, CDR2 YSYEKL. The CDR3 consists of 13 residues. The V gene lost 3 bases and the J gene lost 12 bases, with 14 bases spanning the gap. In DNA, the CDR3 is TGCGCCAGCAGCCACCTCGAGGGTGAGGAACTGTTTTTT. It translates to CASSHLEGEELFF.

This clone was observed at least ten times. The junction departs from germline at one end; a sequencing error may be responsible. This chain uses TRBV10-3 with TRBJ2-7; TRBD1 matches at 10 bases. The CDR3 spans 13 residues. CDR1 and CDR2 (germline): ENHRY, SYGVKD. CDR3 nucleotides: TGCTGGGCAACCGGGACAGGGGACTACGAGCAGTACTTC. This codes for CWATGTGDYEQYF.

The sample holds many counts of this clone. V usage is TRBV7-2 and J usage is TRBJ2-3, with D possibly matching TRBD2 (5 bases). The CDR3 sequence is 15 residues long. V was clipped by 4 bases and J by 1 base, with 12 bases between them. From germline, CDR1 is SGHTA and CDR2 FQGNSA. CDR3 nucleotides: TGTGCCAGCAGCTGGGTGGGAGACGGCACAGATACGCAGTATTTT. It translates to CASSWVGDGTDTQYF.

There are many counts of this clone. The chain employs TRBV10-3 and TRBJ2-7; TRBD1 is a possible D gene (6 bases). CDR1 is ENHRY, CDR2 SYGVKD, per germline. V lost 8 bases and J 7 bases, leaving 15 bases between the germline ends. The CDR3 loop spans 12 amino acids. The CDR3, as DNA: TGTGCCATCTCAGAAACAGGGTATGAGCAGTACTTC. It yields the protein CAISETGYEQYF.